This entry lists 15 T cell receptor beta chains sequenced from one sample in a study of T cell responses to AZD1222 COVID-19 vaccine. The table came from immunoSEQ multiplex PCR; TCRdb's copy has only in-frame clones and leaves some out. The sample records about 110,000 clones, about 85% being singletons. Sequencing was performed on peripheral blood, taken 28 days after the second AZD1222 dose. These receptors were collected from an adult who received the AZD1222 COVID-19 vaccine.

This chain links TRBV4-1 with TRBJ1-6, with TRBD1 as a possible D gene (5 bases). The CDR3 runs to 14 residues. The V end was cut by 1 base, the J end by 8 bases, with 9 bases between. Germline V gene data show CDR1 as MGHRA and CDR2 as YSYEKL. The CDR3 loop reads CASSQGGEHSPLHF. CDR3 nucleotide sequence: TGCGCCAGCAGCCAAGGAGGGGAGCATTCACCCCTCCACTTT.

The chain is built from TRBV2 and TRBJ1-5; D remains ambiguous. CDR1 and CDR2 from the germline V gene are SNHLY and FYNNEI. V was pared by 4 bases and J by 7 bases, with 8 bases between. CDR3 size: 12 residues. Written as DNA, the CDR3 is TGTGCCAGCAGTGGGGAAAGACAGCCCCAGCATTTT. It specifies CASSGERQPQHF. The full variable domain, its missing parts supplied by reference TRBV2 and TRBJ1-5, is EPEVTQTPSHQVTQMGQEVILRCVPISNHLYFYWYRQILGQKVEFLVSFYNNEISEKSEIFDDQFSVERPDGSNFTLKIRSTKLEDSAMYFCASSGERQPQHFGDGTRLSIL.

This clone was detected only once. The rearrangement links TRBV5-8 to TRBJ1-2, with D uncertain. Trimming took off 2 bases at V and 4 bases at J, with 9 bases between the two ends. This CDR3 is 13 amino acids long. Germline lookup yields CDR1 SGHTS and CDR2 YDEGEE. CDR3 sequence reads: CASSFRTTYGYTF. For the CDR3, the DNA is TGTGCCAGCAGCTTTAGGACTACCTATGGCTACACCTTC.

The chain couples TRBV10-1 to TRBJ1-1; D is perhaps TRBD1 (6 bases). Trimming removed 0 bases at V and 1 base at J, with 9 bases between. The germline CDR1 and CDR2 sequences are WNHNN and SYGVQD (reference sequence). The CDR3 length is 15 residues. CDR3 region: CASSESGAGNTEAFF. CDR3 coding DNA: TGCGCCAGCAGTGAGTCGGGGGCTGGGAACACTGAAGCTTTCTTT.

This clone has only a few counts. The V and J genes are TRBV30 and TRBJ1-6, with 9 bases matching TRBD1. CDR3 length equals 13 residues. Per the germline V gene, CDR1 is GTSNPN and CDR2 is SVGIG (reference sequence). V lost 4 bases, J lost 9 bases, and 4 bases stayed unmatched. The CDR3 here is CAWKGTGTSPLHF. The CDR3 DNA is TGTGCCTGGAAAGGGACAGGGACTTCACCCCTCCACTTT.

The chain uses TRBV5-4 and TRBJ2-2; D is unclear. V dropped 0 bases and J dropped 8 bases, with 5 bases sitting between them. This CDR3 is 12 amino acids long. CDR1 SGHNT and CDR2 YYREEE come from the germline V gene (reference sequence). The CDR3 region is CASSLGGGELFF. As DNA, the CDR3 is TGTGCCAGCAGCTTGGGGGGTGGGGAGCTGTTTTTT.

The V call is TRBV5-8, the J call TRBJ2-5; D is possibly TRBD1 or TRBD2 (6 bases each). This CDR3 spans 14 amino acids. The germline V gene encodes CDR1 SGHTS and CDR2 YDEGEE. V shed 0 bases and J shed 5 bases, with 11 bases lying between them. Here the CDR3 DNA reads TGTGCCAGCAGCTTGGATAGGGGGGCGGAGACCCAGTACTTC. This sequence encodes CASSLDRGAETQYF.

The table lists this clone with a few counts. The chain recombines TRBV3-1 (or the pseudogene TRBV3-2) with TRBJ2-3; 7 nucleotides match TRBD2. The junction had 6 bases not matched to a gene; V was cut back by 1 base and J by 2 bases. The length of the CDR3 is 16 residues. Germline loops: CDR1 LGHDT, CDR2 YNNKEL (reference sequence). In DNA, the CDR3 is TGTGCCAGCAGCCAAGCGGGAGGACCATTCACAGATACGCAGTATTTT. Translation: CASSQAGGPFTDTQYF.

This clone was observed a handful of times. This chain links TRBV7-3 with TRBJ2-7; TRBD2 aligns across 11 bases. The V segment lost 5 bases and the J segment 6 bases; nucleotides outside the gene matches: 9. The germline CDR1 and CDR2 sequences are SGHTA and FQGTGA. CDR3 length equals 15 residues. CDR3 coding DNA: TGTGCCAGCAGCGCAAGTCTAGCGGGAGGCGCCGAGCAGTACTTC. It yields the protein CASSASLAGGAEQYF.

The chain employs TRBV4-1 and TRBJ2-1, with TRBD1 matching 10 bases. The CDR3 runs 16 residues. In germline, CDR1 is MGHRA, CDR2 YSYEKL. V shed 7 bases, J shed 7 bases, and the junction held 13 bases outside the gene matches. In nucleotides, the CDR3 is TGCGCCAGCAACCCGACCGGGACAGGGGCCCAAAATGAGCAGTTCTTC. It is translated as CASNPTGTGAQNEQFF.

The V gene is TRBV6-2 or TRBV6-3, the J gene TRBJ2-1, with D maybe TRBD2 (6 bases). CDR3 length: 14 residues. V lost 6 bases to trimming and J lost 1 base, with 10 bases between them. Germline CDR1 MNHEY, CDR2 SVGEGT. The CDR3 sequence: CASSPAGSYNEQFF. For the CDR3, the DNA is TGTGCCAGCAGCCCCGCGGGGTCCTACAATGAGCAGTTCTTC.

The chain combines TRBV18 with TRBJ1-2; D possibly corresponds to TRBD1 (6 bases). Germline V gene data show CDR1 as KGHSH and CDR2 as LQKENI. V lost 2 bases, J lost 5 bases, and 12 bases lay in between. This CDR3 is 14 amino acids long. DNA for the CDR3: TGTGCCAGCTCACCAGAAAGGACAGCATATGGCTACACCTTC. As protein: CASSPERTAYGYTF.

The rearrangement uses TRBV6-5 and TRBJ2-7; either TRBD1 or TRBD2 may fit D (5 bases each). Deletions cut 6 bases from V and 7 bases from J, with 19 bases between. This CDR3 spans 14 amino acids. Germline CDR1 reads MNHEY; CDR2 reads SVGAGI. DNA for the CDR3: TGTGCCAGCAGGAGACAGTACCGATCGGGGGAGCAGTACTTC. Translating it yields CASRRQYRSGEQYF.

The chain employs TRBV6-5 and TRBJ2-7; 7 bases align to TRBD1. Germline-derived CDR1 and CDR2 are MNHEY and SVGAGI. The trim removed 5 bases at V and 4 bases at J, leaving 5 bases unmatched. This CDR3 contains 13 residues. The CDR3: CASSRQGEYEQYF. CDR3 in DNA: TGTGCCAGCAGTAGGCAGGGGGAGTACGAGCAGTACTTC.

This clone was seen a single time. This chain links TRBV6-5 with TRBJ1-2, with 7 bases identical to TRBD1. CDR1 is MNHEY and CDR2 is SVGAGI in the germline V gene. Trimming removed 5 bases from V and 2 bases from J; junction bases left unmatched: 2. The CDR3 contains 13 residues. In nucleotides, the CDR3 is TGTGCCAGCAGTCTGACAGGGAACTATGGCTACACCTTC. This encodes CASSLTGNYGYTF.